The subject of this entry is one TCR beta chain. One end of the junction does not line up with germline, which may come from a read error. These data are taken from a study of cytomegalovirus exposure and HLA in healthy donors. It was with 60 Vbeta and 13 Jbeta primers that the PCR ran. Sequenced by immunoSEQ multiplex PCR; TCRdb stores in-frame clones only, minus some. This table has about 160,000 clones, under 80% appearing once. The CDR3 has 12 amino acids. The germline V gene encodes CDR1 SGHTA and CDR2 FQGNSA. The sequence came from a man aged 35 to 55 in good health and CMV-seronegative. J is TRBJ1-2 and V is TRBV7-2, with D tentatively TRBD1 (6 bases). The specimen sequenced was PBMCs. The CDR3 here is CASSLDRVLVSF. As DNA, the CDR3 is TGTGCCAGCAGCTTAGACAGGGTCCTTGTCTCCTTC.